The rows below give T cell receptor beta chains drawn from one sample of a study of beta chain features in type 1 diabetes. The repertoire was sequenced with immunoSEQ multiplex PCR; TCRdb's copy has only in-frame clones and lacks some. Of 120,000 or so clones listed, 17% are singletons. The sequencing sample was made of central memory CD4+ T cells from blood. The receptors were sampled from a man younger than 35 with type 1 diabetes. Both conserved end residues are trimmed from each CDR3. The order of the fields is V gene, J gene, clone size, D gene, CDR3 protein. D genes are given only for firm matches. Clone size is not always given. Where it is, it says once, few, many or a class for expanded clones.

TRBV7-9,TRBJ2-1,few,TRBD2,ASRREGGYNEQF
TRBV6-5,TRBJ2-3,few,-,ASSYSYAPSTDTQY
TRBV29-1,TRBJ2-5,-,TRBD1,SGGETGAETQY
TRBV9,TRBJ2-5,-,TRBD1,ASSVGTGHHQETQY
TRBV2,TRBJ2-7,few,TRBD1,ASLGRTGIYEQY
TRBV5-1,TRBJ1-2,-,-,ASSLDGQPYGYT
TRBV4-1,TRBJ1-4,few,-,ASSRNNGEKLF
TRBV2,TRBJ2-5,few,-,ASVLSVQETQY
TRBV7-2,TRBJ2-7,many,TRBD2,ASSASGRRYEQY
TRBV5-4,TRBJ2-7,many,-,ASSLDGSSSYEQY
TRBV30,TRBJ1-6,few,-,AWSVIGTFSGSPLH
TRBV7-2,TRBJ2-1,many,-,ASSRQFNEQF
TRBV7-6,TRBJ1-1,-,-,ASSPGLRSTEAF
TRBV4-2,TRBJ2-2,once,-,ASSQDGQWAGELF
TRBV12-2,TRBJ2-3,many,-,ASRLALEPDTQY
TRBV7-9,TRBJ2-5,few,-,ATGLGTKQY
TRBV4-2,TRBJ2-1,-,TRBD2,ASSREGAGAFNEQF
TRBV5-1,TRBJ1-5,-,-,ASSSGDLGNQPQH
TRBV2,TRBJ2-6,-,TRBD2,AREGPAPRGANVLT
TRBV30,TRBJ2-3,-,TRBD1,AWREGTGHHTQY
TRBV9,-,-,-,ASSAHSHFSYEQY
TRBV29-1,TRBJ1-4,few,TRBD1,SVRTGLNEKLF
TRBV5-6,TRBJ1-2,many,-,ASSVRDSPYGYT
TRBV27,TRBJ2-7,-,TRBD2,ASRPASGSVYEQY
TRBV2,TRBJ1-2,few,TRBD1,ASSWMRGQYYGYT
TRBV18,TRBJ1-2,-,-,ASSPLGPTKSFADYGYT